This TCR beta chain was sequenced during a study of T cell repertoires in urothelial bladder cancer (dated by TCRdb to the late 2010s). About the investigation overall: Of the roughly 12 resected lesions, three were clinically staged as cT0, three as cTa, three as cT1 and three as cT2 or greater. TCR repertoire clonality in bladder tumors was compared with TCR repertoire clonality in benign bladder inflammation. Twelve patients who had bladder lesions and were undergoing transurethral resection were prospectively identified. Approximately eleven resected bladder lesions, consisting of urothelial carcinoma (UC+) and benign (UC-) specimens, were examined. The paper's findings and limits, for the study overall: Urothelial carcinoma specimens had a median of about 6,000 T cells, fewer than the median of about 27,000 seen in benign specimens. In carcinoma specimens a single T-cell clone made up as much as 17% of infiltrating lymphocytes, compared with 2% in benign specimens. A median tumor infiltrating lymphocyte percentage of around 2.2% was observed in carcinoma specimens, compared with 12% in benign specimens.

Resected bladder lesions that lacked urothelial carcinoma were classed as benign (UC-) specimens. Bladder lesion specimens were obtained at transurethral resection and were stored at -80C. DNA was extracted from bladder specimens collected at transurethral resection. The immunoSEQ assay was used to sequence the CDR3 region of the TCR beta chain. Concerning the study's data processing: For each specimen, T-cell fraction, clonal dominance and maximum TCR clone frequency were calculated. TCRdb limited this immuneACCESS table to in-frame rearrangements with V and J called. A share of clones is missing; checked studies link under half to unresolved V genes, and the rest is unexplained. That table is the source of V, J and clone size, and D and trimming were worked out from the DNA. Within this sample are around 11,000 clones, with approximately 70% of them counted one time only. The top ten clones comprise approximately 6.5% of the sample.

The CDR3 runs 15 amino acids, cysteine and phenylalanine included. Only the CDR3 DNA is retained, 45 bases long and in frame from the first base. V lost 2 bases and J lost 4 bases; the stretch between them is 14 bases long. The germline V gene (reference sequence) specifies PRHDT as CDR1 and FYEKMQ as CDR2. With respect to this clone: Its antigen target is currently unknown. Per-nucleotide qualities are absent, and no much larger clonotype sits a single base away.

The sample consisted of tumor-infiltrating cells from bladder cancer. The TCR originated in a human donor with a benign inflammatory bladder lesion. The chain uses TRBV13 and TRBJ1-2; 5 matching bases give a weak D call of TRBD1. CDR3 sequence: CASSLRTGVGYGYTF. The DNA sequence reads TGTGCCAGCAGCTTAAGAACGGGGGTCGGCTATGGCTACACCTTC.